The rows below give T cell receptor beta chains drawn from one sample of a study of CD8 T cells in Susac syndrome. TCRdb used MiXCR to reprocess the immunoSEQ multiplex PCR reads, holding one entry per CDR3 protein. The table records some 50,000 distinct CDR3 sequences, 85% to 95% of them present only once. The sample consisted of CD8+ T cells from PBMCs. These receptors were collected from a human donor with Susac syndrome. Each CDR3 is given with its conserved first and last residue. Each record gives: clone size, J gene, D gene, V gene, CDR3 DNA, CDR3 protein. The D gene is left open where the match is weak. Clone sizes are given selectively: once, few, many, or a class where the clone is expanded.

>NA|TRBJ1-5|TRBD1|TRBV30
TGTGCCTGGAGTGAAGGACAGGTTGACAATCAGCCCCAGCATTTT
CAWSEGQVDNQPQHF
>NA|TRBJ1-3|NA|TRBV30
TGTGCCTGGACGGTTGGAAACACCATATATTTT
CAWTVGNTIYF
>NA|TRBJ1-4|TRBD1|TRBV7-8
TGTGCCAGCAGGTCGACAGGGGGTTCTAATGAAAAACTGTTTTTT
CASRSTGGSNEKLFF
>NA|TRBJ2-5|NA|TRBV12-3/TRBV12-4
TGTGCCAGCAGCCCGTTACAGGGAAAACCCCAAGAGACCCAGTACTTC
CASSPLQGKPQETQYF
>NA|TRBJ2-7|NA|TRBV14
TGTGCCAGCGTTGGGGTCGAGCAGTACTTC
CASVGVEQYF
>NA|TRBJ2-1|NA|TRBV27
TGTGCCAGCAGTTTATCCCCTAACTCCAATGAGCAGTTCTTC
CASSLSPNSNEQFF
>NA|TRBJ1-1|NA|TRBV12-3/TRBV12-4
TGTGCCAGCAGGGGGCTGGGCACTGAAGCTTTCTTT
CASRGLGTEAFF
>NA|TRBJ2-3|TRBD2|TRBV12-3/TRBV12-4
TGTGCCAGCAATGCTGGGGGGGGCACAGATACGCAGTATTTT
CASNAGGGTDTQYF
>NA|TRBJ2-5|NA|TRBV12-3/TRBV12-4
TGTGCCAGCAGTCTGGGAAGTCGAGAGACCCAGTACTTC
CASSLGSRETQYF
>NA|TRBJ2-1|NA|TRBV9
TGTGCCAGCAGCGGATACTCAGCCAGAAGCTACAATGAGCAGTTCTTC
CASSGYSARSYNEQFF
>NA|TRBJ2-7|NA|TRBV20-1
TGCAGTGCTGACCTCGGAGGGGGGTGGGAGCAGTACTTC
CSADLGGGWEQYF
>NA|TRBJ1-6|TRBD1|TRBV25-1
TGTGCCAGCAGAACCGGGACAGCCAATAATTCACCCCTCCACTTT
CASRTGTANNSPLHF
>NA|TRBJ1-2|TRBD1|TRBV28
TGTGCCAGCAGTCGACAGGGAGGATTTAGCTACACCTTC
CASSRQGGFSYTF
>NA|TRBJ1-2|TRBD1|TRBV12-3/TRBV12-4
TGTGCCAGCAGTTTTGGGACAGGGAAGGGCTACACCTTC
CASSFGTGKGYTF
>NA|TRBJ2-1|NA|TRBV6-2/TRBV6-3
TGTGCCAGCAGACCCTTGATCACGCCCTACAATGAGCAGTTCTTC
CASRPLITPYNEQFF
>NA|TRBJ1-5|NA|TRBV27
TGTGCCAGCAGTCCAGGGGTGGATCAGCCCCAGCATTTT
CASSPGVDQPQHF
>NA|TRBJ2-7|NA|TRBV6-2/TRBV6-3
TGTGCCAGCAGTTACGGTCCAGCCTACGAGCAGTACTTC
CASSYGPAYEQYF
>NA|TRBJ2-7|NA|TRBV20-1
TGCAGTGCTGACTTCTCCTACGAGCAGTACTTC
CSADFSYEQYF
>NA|TRBJ1-3|NA|TRBV3-1
TGTGCCAGCAGCCCCCGAGAGGGGAACACCATATATTTT
CASSPREGNTIYF
>NA|TRBJ2-7|NA|TRBV7-6
TGTGCCAGCAGCCCCAAACAGGGTTTCTACGAGCAGTACTTC
CASSPKQGFYEQYF
>NA|TRBJ1-2|TRBD1|TRBV9
TGTGCCAGCAGTTTAGTATCTGGGACAGGGGCTTTCTCTGGCTACACCTTC
CASSLVSGTGAFSGYTF
>NA|TRBJ1-5|NA|TRBV2
TGTGCCAGCAGTGGGGTCGGTAGCAATCAGCCCCAGCATTTT
CASSGVGSNQPQHF
>NA|TRBJ2-5|TRBD2|TRBV7-2
TGTGCCAGCAGCCTGACTAGCGCGGGGACCCAGTACTTC
CASSLTSAGTQYF
>NA|TRBJ1-6|TRBD1|TRBV25-1
TGTGCCAGCAACTGGGACAGGGTGGATTCACCCCTCCACTTT
CASNWDRVDSPLHF
>NA|TRBJ2-5|TRBD1|TRBV7-9
TGTGCCAGCAGCTTAGGGACAGGTCTGGTGGGGACCCAGTACTTC
CASSLGTGLVGTQYF
>NA|TRBJ2-5|NA|TRBV5-1
TGCGCCAGCAGCTTAGGTCAGGAGACCCAGTACTTC
CASSLGQETQYF
>NA|TRBJ2-1|TRBD1|TRBV5-6
TGTGCCAGCAGCGACGGGACAGGGTCCTACAATGAGCAGTTCTTC
CASSDGTGSYNEQFF
>NA|TRBJ2-3|NA|TRBV24-1
TGTGCCACCAGTGATCCAAACGAGGGAGGTAGCACAGATACGCAGTATTTT
CATSDPNEGGSTDTQYF
>NA|TRBJ1-1|NA|TRBV16
TGTGCCAGCAGCCAATCGGGGAACACTGAAGCTTTCTTT
CASSQSGNTEAFF
>NA|TRBJ2-5|NA|TRBV11-2
TGTGCCAGCAGCTGGGGGCGAGAGACCCAGTACTTC
CASSWGRETQYF
>NA|TRBJ2-7|TRBD1|TRBV28
TGTGCCAGCAGTAGCAGGGGGCGCTGGGACGAGCAGTACTTC
CASSSRGRWDEQYF
>NA|TRBJ2-7|NA|TRBV7-9
TGTGCCAGCAGCCCCCCTGGAGTCAGGGGCGAGCAGTACTTC
CASSPPGVRGEQYF
>NA|TRBJ1-3|NA|TRBV28
TGTGCCAGCAGACAGACAGAAGGTTTTATCAGGGCGGGAAACACCATATATTTT
CASRQTEGFIRAGNTIYF
>once|TRBJ2-4|NA|TRBV9
TGTGCCAGCAGCGCAGGGACTCGAAAAAACATTCAGTACTTC
CASSAGTRKNIQYF
>NA|TRBJ2-3|NA|TRBV10-3
TGTGCCATCAGATTAGGGGGCACAGATACGCAGTATTTT
CAIRLGGTDTQYF
>NA|TRBJ2-5|NA|TRBV5-6
TGTGCCAGCAGCCCTCGGGACCAAGAAGAGACCCAGTACTTC
CASSPRDQEETQYF
>NA|TRBJ1-1|NA|TRBV7-3
TGTGCCAGCAGCACGGGGATGAACACTGAAGCTTTCTTT
CASSTGMNTEAFF
>NA|TRBJ2-2|NA|TRBV5-4
NA
CASSFGLAGGYRPPGSCFF
>NA|TRBJ2-5|NA|TRBV3-1
TGTGCCAGCAGCCAAGAGGGGGGCGAGACGGAGACCCAGTACTTC
CASSQEGGETETQYF
>NA|TRBJ2-5|NA|TRBV7-9
TGTGCCAGCAGCTCTTGGACAAGTCAAGAGACCCAGTACTTC
CASSSWTSQETQYF
>NA|TRBJ1-5|TRBD1|TRBV5-6
TGTGCCAGCAGCTTGGAGGGAACCGGGACAGGGAATCAGCCCCAGCATTTT
CASSLEGTGTGNQPQHF
>NA|TRBJ2-4|TRBD2|TRBV12-3/TRBV12-4
TGTGCCAGCAGTTCCCTAGCGGGGGCGAAGTACTTC
CASSSLAGAKYF
>NA|TRBJ2-5|TRBD1|TRBV14
TGTGCCAGCAGCCAAGTTACGGACAGGGAAGAGACCCAGTACTTC
CASSQVTDREETQYF
>NA|TRBJ2-6|NA|TRBV28
TGTGCCAGCAGTTTATCGCTTTTGGATAGGGAAAGTGGGGCCAACGTCCTGACTTTC
CASSLSLLDRESGANVLTF
>NA|TRBJ2-5|NA|TRBV2
TGTGCCAGCAGTGGCCCGGGACAACAAGAGACCCAGTACTTC
CASSGPGQQETQYF
>NA|TRBJ2-3|NA|TRBV6-5
TGTGCCAGCAGTTACTCGATTAGGGAGCTCGCTACGCAGTATTTT
CASSYSIRELATQYF
>NA|TRBJ1-1|NA|TRBV11-2
TGTGCCAGTTTCCCTGGGGGCGCGGGATACACTGAAGCTTTCTTT
CASFPGGAGYTEAFF
>NA|TRBJ2-6|NA|TRBV27
TGTGCCAGCAGTTTGGGTGGGGCCAACGTCCTGACTTTC
CASSLGGANVLTF
>NA|TRBJ1-1|NA|TRBV24-1
TGTGCCACCAGGAGGGGTCCGAACACTGAAGCTTTCTTT
CATRRGPNTEAFF
>NA|TRBJ2-1|TRBD2|TRBV6-4
TGTGCCAGCAGTGTGCGGGGGGCCAATCCCAATGAGCAGTTCTTC
CASSVRGANPNEQFF
>few|TRBJ2-7|NA|TRBV12-3/TRBV12-4
TGTGCCAGCAGTTTAGGGGACGTCTACGAGCAGTACTTC
CASSLGDVYEQYF
>NA|TRBJ2-7|NA|TRBV13
TGTGCCAGCAGCTCTCTGGAAGTCGGTCGGTCCTACGAGCAGTACTTC
CASSSLEVGRSYEQYF
>NA|TRBJ1-5|NA|TRBV13
TGTGCCAGCAGCTTAGGCAGGGTAAATCAGCCCCAGCATTTT
CASSLGRVNQPQHF
>NA|TRBJ1-6|NA|TRBV12-3/TRBV12-4
TGTGCCAGCAGTCTAAGGGGTTCACCCCTCCACTTT
CASSLRGSPLHF
>NA|TRBJ1-1|NA|TRBV7-2
TGTGCCAGCAGCTTAGTTGGCTACGGGCGTGTTGGCACTGAAGCTTTCTTT
CASSLVGYGRVGTEAFF